The rows below give T cell receptor beta chains drawn from one sample of a study of long-term antiretroviral therapy in people with HIV. Measured with immunoSEQ multiplex PCR; TCRdb has only the in-frame clones, and not every one. The sample consists of some 36,000 clones, 85% of them appearing once. The source was unsorted PBMCs, collected 2.8 years before starting antiretroviral therapy. The receptors stem from a woman aged 30 to 39 with HIV. The CDR3 runs from the conserved cysteine through the conserved F or W. Each record gives: clone size, V gene, D gene, J gene, CDR3 DNA, CDR3 protein. The D gene is left open where the match is weak. For some rows the clone size is stated as once, few or many, or as a class when expanded; others skip it.

.	TRBV12-2	.	TRBJ2-2	TGTGCAAGTCGTTGCAGGGGCACCGGGGAGCTGTTTTTT	CASRCRGTGELFF
.	TRBV9	.	TRBJ1-2	TGTGCCAGCAGCGTGAACCCGGGGCCGTCTGGGGGCTACACCTTC	CASSVNPGPSGGYTF
.	TRBV7-8	TRBD2	TRBJ2-3	TGTGCCAGCAGCTTAGCGGTCGGGGGGGTAGGAGATACGCAGTATTTT	CASSLAVGGVGDTQYF
.	TRBV5-1	TRBD2	TRBJ2-2	TGCGCCAGCAGCTTGGCGCGGGGGGAGAACACCGGGGAGCTGTTTTTT	CASSLARGENTGELFF
.	TRBV11-1	TRBD1	TRBJ1-1	TGTGCCAGCAGTTCTAAGTTCAGGGGGCAAACTGAAGCTTTCTTT	CASSSKFRGQTEAFF
once	TRBV20-1	.	TRBJ2-7	TGCAGTGCTAGACGGGGCTACGAGCAGTACTTC	CSARRGYEQYF
.	TRBV2	TRBD2	TRBJ2-5	TGTGCCTGCCGGGGGGGCCAAACCGGGGAGACCCAGTACTTC	CACRGGQTGETQYF
.	TRBV4-1	.	TRBJ1-1	TGCGCCAGCAGCCACCCAGCGGGCTTGAACACTGAAGCTTTCTTT	CASSHPAGLNTEAFF
.	TRBV5-5	TRBD1	TRBJ1-1	TGTGCCAGCAGCTGGCAGGGGGAAACTGAAGCTTTCTTT	CASSWQGETEAFF
.	TRBV2	.	TRBJ1-4	TGTGCCAGCAGTGAAATGGGTGAGCGTGAAAAACTGTTTTTT	CASSEMGEREKLFF
.	TRBV2	.	TRBJ1-1	TGTGCCAGCAGCCGAGGGGAGGGGACTGAAGCTTTCTTT	CASSRGEGTEAFF
.	TRBV19	.	TRBJ1-5	TGTGCCACTCGAAAGGGGGGGTCGCGGAGGAGCCCCAATCCCCAGCCCCAGCATTTT	CATRKGGSRRSPNPQPQHF
.	TRBV5-5	.	TRBJ1-2	TGTGCCAGCAGCACCACCACCGGGGGGACGTATGGCTACACCTTC	CASSTTTGGTYGYTF
.	TRBV5-8	TRBD1	TRBJ1-2	TGTGCCAGCAGCCAACACAGGGGGGCAGGGTATGGCTACACCTTC	CASSQHRGAGYGYTF
.	TRBV5-1	TRBD2	TRBJ2-5	TGCGCCAGCAGCCTGGAGAGCGGGGGGCCCGGAGAGACCCAGTACTTC	CASSLESGGPGETQYF
.	TRBV6-4	TRBD2	TRBJ2-3	TGTGCCAGCAGTGTTGGCGGGGGGGCCACAGATACGCAGTATTTT	CASSVGGGATDTQYF
once	TRBV5-1	.	TRBJ1-4	TGCGCCAGCAGCCCGCCGACAGCGAATAATGAAAAACTGTTTTTT	CASSPPTANNEKLFF
.	TRBV9	TRBD2	TRBJ2-5	TGTGCCAGCAGCGTAGTCCCGGGACTAGCGGGGGCCCAAGGGACCCAGTACTTC	CASSVVPGLAGAQGTQYF
.	TRBV10-2	.	TRBJ1-5	TGCGCCAGCAGACCTTGGGGGATTAGCAATCAGCCCCAGCATTTT	CASRPWGISNQPQHF
.	TRBV6-1	.	TRBJ1-2	TGTGCCAGCAGTGATTCGGACGTAAGCCCCTATGGCTACACCTTC	CASSDSDVSPYGYTF
few	TRBV5-1	.	TRBJ2-7	TGCGCCAGCAGCTTGGAGAGCACAGGACCGGGGAAGCAGTACTTC	CASSLESTGPGKQYF
.	TRBV18	.	TRBJ2-2	TGTGCCAGCTCACTCCAGGGGACCGGGGAGCTGTTTTTT	CASSLQGTGELFF
.	TRBV28	TRBD1	TRBJ1-5	TGTGCCAGCAGTTCCACCGGACAGGGGCGTCAGCCCCAGCATTTT	CASSSTGQGRQPQHF
.	TRBV9	.	TRBJ2-3	TGTGCCAGCAGCGGGGTTTTTGGTACGCAGTATTTT	CASSGVFGTQYF
.	TRBV5-1	.	TRBJ2-5	TGCGCCAGCAGCTTCCTTGGGGGGCCGAGACGAGAGACCCAGTACTTC	CASSFLGGPRRETQYF
.	TRBV6-5	.	TRBJ1-3	TGTGCCAGCATACGGTTAGACAACTCTGGAAACACCATATATTTT	CASIRLDNSGNTIYF
.	TRBV15	TRBD1	TRBJ2-6	TGTGCCACCGCAGGGGGAAACTCTGGGGCCAACGTCCTGACTTTC	CATAGGNSGANVLTF
.	TRBV6-1	.	TRBJ1-1	TGTGCCAGCACCCTGACAGCCACGAACGGTGAAGCTTTCTTT	CASTLTATNGEAFF
.	TRBV6-1	.	TRBJ2-5	TGTGCCAGCAATTCAGGGGTTGAGACCCAGTACTTC	CASNSGVETQYF
.	TRBV5-8	.	TRBJ1-1	TGTGCCAGCAGCTTTCTCTTGAGCATGAACACTGAAGCTTTCTTT	CASSFLLSMNTEAFF
.	TRBV19	.	TRBJ1-5	TGTGCCAGTACCTCTAGGACCCGTCAGCCCCAGCATTTT	CASTSRTRQPQHF
.	TRBV5-1	.	TRBJ1-4	TGCGCCAGCAGCTCCGAGGGGGGTTTTGAAAAACTGTTTTTT	CASSSEGGFEKLFF
.	TRBV27	TRBD1	TRBJ2-3	TGTGCCAGCAGCGCGCTCCGGGACAGGCCCCGCACAGATACGCAGTATTTT	CASSALRDRPRTDTQYF
.	TRBV28	TRBD1	TRBJ2-7	TGTGCCAGCAGTTTAGGGACAGACCCCTACGAGCAGTACTTC	CASSLGTDPYEQYF
.	TRBV5-4	.	TRBJ1-1	TGTGCCAGCAGCTTCGGACAGATGAACACTGAAGCTTTCTTT	CASSFGQMNTEAFF
.	TRBV28	.	TRBJ1-4	TGTGCCAGCAGCCTCGGGGGCGGCATTGAAAAACTGTTTTTT	CASSLGGGIEKLFF
.	TRBV7-6	.	TRBJ2-7	TGTGCCAGCAGCCTACGGGGGTGGGGGGTAGGTTACGAGCAGTACTTC	CASSLRGWGVGYEQYF
.	TRBV2	.	TRBJ2-1	TGTGCCAGCAGTCCTGACAGAGACAATGAGCAGTTCTTC	CASSPDRDNEQFF
.	TRBV30	.	TRBJ1-1	TGTGCCCTGAACCGGGACCAGAACACTGAAGCTTTCTTT	CALNRDQNTEAFF
.	TRBV5-6	.	TRBJ1-4	TGTGCCAGCAGCTTCGCACGGTCTAATGAAAAACTGTTTTTT	CASSFARSNEKLFF
.	TRBV5-6	.	TRBJ2-2	TGTGCCAGCAGCTTGCTCACCGGGGAGCTGTTTTTT	CASSLLTGELFF
.	TRBV5-1	TRBD1	TRBJ1-4	TGCGCCAGCAGCTTGCGAGACAGGGGGCAAGAAAAACTGTTTTTT	CASSLRDRGQEKLFF
.	TRBV29-1	TRBD1	TRBJ1-1	TGCAGCGTGGGACAGGGCATCACTGAAGCTTTCTTT	CSVGQGITEAFF
.	TRBV5-1	TRBD2	TRBJ2-3	TGCGCCAGCAGCTTGGACCTAGCGGGGGGCCGCACAGATACGCAGTATTTT	CASSLDLAGGRTDTQYF
.	TRBV2	.	TRBJ1-5	TGTGCCAGCATCGGCAGCAATAGCAATCAGCCCCAGCATTTT	CASIGSNSNQPQHF
.	TRBV2	.	TRBJ2-3	TGTGCCAGCAGTGATCTCTACACCGGTAGCACAGATACGCAGTATTTT	CASSDLYTGSTDTQYF
.	TRBV10-3	TRBD1	TRBJ2-2	TGTGCCATCATGGGGACAGTGAACACCGGGGAGCTGTTTTTT	CAIMGTVNTGELFF
.	TRBV4-1	TRBD1	TRBJ1-2	TGCGCCAGCAGCCTCTGGGACAGCCCTACCTATGGCTACACCTTC	CASSLWDSPTYGYTF
.	TRBV19	.	TRBJ2-5	TGTGCCAGTAGTAACCTTCTTACTGTCAAGGAGACCCAGTACTTC	CASSNLLTVKETQYF
.	TRBV5-6	.	TRBJ2-3	TGTGCCAGCAGCCAGGACTATGGCGGGGAAGATACGCAGTATTTT	CASSQDYGGEDTQYF
.	TRBV15	.	TRBJ2-3	TGTGCCACCAGCAGAGTTGGGGAAAGCACAGATACGCAGTATTTT	CATSRVGESTDTQYF
once	TRBV5-6	.	TRBJ1-5	TGTGCCAGCAGCGGGCGGACGGGGCAGCCCCAGCATTTT	CASSGRTGQPQHF
.	TRBV10-2	.	TRBJ1-2	TGCGCCAGCAGTGCTCAAACTGCTTCGTTCTATGGCTACACCTTC	CASSAQTASFYGYTF
.	TRBV5-6	.	TRBJ2-5	TGTGCCAGCAGCTTGGCTTTGGACAGCCAAGAGACCCAGTACTTC	CASSLALDSQETQYF